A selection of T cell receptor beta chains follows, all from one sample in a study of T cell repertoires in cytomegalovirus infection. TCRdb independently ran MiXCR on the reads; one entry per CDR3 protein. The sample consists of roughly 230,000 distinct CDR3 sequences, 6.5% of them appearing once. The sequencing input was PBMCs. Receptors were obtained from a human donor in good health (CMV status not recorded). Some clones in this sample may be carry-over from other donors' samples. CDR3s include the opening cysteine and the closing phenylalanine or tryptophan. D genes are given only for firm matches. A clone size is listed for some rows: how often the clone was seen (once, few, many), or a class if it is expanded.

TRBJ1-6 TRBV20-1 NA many TGCAGTGCTAGAACGAAGGAAAGCTATAATTCACCCCTCCACTTT CSARTKESYNSPLHF
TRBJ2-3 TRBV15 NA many TGTGCCACCAGCAGAGATTTGAAGGGTATCGGCACAGATACGCAGTATTTT CATSRDLKGIGTDTQYF
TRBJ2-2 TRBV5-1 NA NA TGCGCCAGCAGCCGACCCTCTTCTGGGGGGGGCGTCGGGGAGCTGTTTTTT CASSRPSSGGGVGELFF
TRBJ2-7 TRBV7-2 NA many TGTGCCAGCAGCTTAGAATGGCGGGGGCCAACCTACGAGCAGTACTTC CASSLEWRGPTYEQYF
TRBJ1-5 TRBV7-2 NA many TGTGCCAGCAGCCCCATACTCCGGCCTCATAGCAATCAGCCCCAGCATTTT CASSPILRPHSNQPQHF
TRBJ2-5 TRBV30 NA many TGTGCCTGGAATTTCCCGGGTCCCTGGGAGACCCAGTACTTC CAWNFPGPWETQYF
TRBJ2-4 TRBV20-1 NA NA TGCAGTGCTGGGGACGCATCGAGTCGGGACATTCAGTACTTC CSAGDASSRDIQYF
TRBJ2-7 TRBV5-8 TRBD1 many TGTGCCAGCAGCTTGGCCCTAGGGACAGGGGCCTACGAGCAGTACTTC CASSLALGTGAYEQYF
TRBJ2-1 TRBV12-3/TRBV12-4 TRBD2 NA TGTGCCAGCAGTTTATGGGAGCGGGGGGCCAGCTCCTACAATGAGCAGTTCTTC CASSLWERGASSYNEQFF
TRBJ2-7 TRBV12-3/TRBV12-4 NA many TGTGCCAGCAGTTTTGGGCCCCCATACAACGAGCAGTACTTC CASSFGPPYNEQYF
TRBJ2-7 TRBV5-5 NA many TGTGCCAGCAGCTTTGGGAATATAGTATACGAGCAGTACTTC CASSFGNIVYEQYF
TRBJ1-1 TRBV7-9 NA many TGTGCCAGCAGCTTAGCATCCCGGGCACCTTTGAACACTGAAGCTTTCTTT CASSLASRAPLNTEAFF
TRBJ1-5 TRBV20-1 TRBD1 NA TGCAGTGCTCCAGACAGGGGGCCACAGCCCCAGCATTTT CSAPDRGPQPQHF
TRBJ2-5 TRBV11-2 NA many TGTGCCAGCAGCTTGGAGCTGAATCAAGAGACCCAGTACTTC CASSLELNQETQYF
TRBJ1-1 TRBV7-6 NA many TGTGCCAGCAGCTGGAACGGGGGGGCTGACAACACTGAAGCTTTCTTT CASSWNGGADNTEAFF
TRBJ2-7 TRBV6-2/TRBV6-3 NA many TGTGCCAGCAGGTGGGGGAGCACCACCTACGAGCAGTACTTC CASRWGSTTYEQYF
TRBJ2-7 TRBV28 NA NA TGTGCCAGCAGTTTATCCCTGGGTAGGGGCACCCACGAGCAGTACTTC CASSLSLGRGTHEQYF
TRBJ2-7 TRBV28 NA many TGTGCCAGCACCGGGACACCCGTGTGGGAGCAGTACTTC CASTGTPVWEQYF
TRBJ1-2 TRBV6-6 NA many TGTGCCAGCAGTTACAATAACACCGGGACCAAGTATGGCTACACCTTC CASSYNNTGTKYGYTF
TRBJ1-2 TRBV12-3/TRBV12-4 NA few TGTGCCAGCAGTTTAAGGTCGGCAGGGAACTATGGCTACACCTTC CASSLRSAGNYGYTF
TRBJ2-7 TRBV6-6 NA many TGTGCCAGCAGTTCGCTCCTGTACGAGCAGTACTTC CASSSLLYEQYF
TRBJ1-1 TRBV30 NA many TGTGCCTGCCGGCGGGGTGCTGAAGCTTTCTTT CACRRGAEAFF
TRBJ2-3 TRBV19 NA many TGTGCCAGTAGTATCGGCCACCGCACAGATACGCAGTATTTT CASSIGHRTDTQYF
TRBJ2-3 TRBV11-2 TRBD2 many TGTGCCAGCAGCCTCAGTAGCGGGGGCGCAGATACGCAGTATTTT CASSLSSGGADTQYF
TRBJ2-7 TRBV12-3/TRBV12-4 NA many TGTGCCAGCACCCCCAGGGCAGGTTCCTACGAGCAGTACTTC CASTPRAGSYEQYF
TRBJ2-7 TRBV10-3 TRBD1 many TGTGCCATCAGTGAGGGGACAGTATACGAGCAGTACTTC CAISEGTVYEQYF
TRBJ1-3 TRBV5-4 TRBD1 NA TGTGCCAGCAGCCGCCGGGACAGGACCTCTGGAAACACCATATATTTT CASSRRDRTSGNTIYF
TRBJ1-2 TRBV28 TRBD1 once TGTGCCAGCAGGCCACAGGGGGAGGTCTATGGCTACACCTTC CASRPQGEVYGYTF
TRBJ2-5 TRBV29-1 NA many TGCAGCGTTCAAACAGCCCCCCAAGAGACCCAGTACTTC CSVQTAPQETQYF
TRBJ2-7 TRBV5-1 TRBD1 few TGCGCCAGCAGCTTTGGACAGGGTGGCGAGCAGTACTTC CASSFGQGGEQYF
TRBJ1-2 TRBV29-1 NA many TGCAGCGTTGGCGAGGGAAGCGGCTATGGCTACACCTTC CSVGEGSGYGYTF
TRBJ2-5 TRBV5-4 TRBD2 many TGTGCCAGCAGCTTGGCTAGCGGGGGGGAAGAGACCCAGTACTTC CASSLASGGEETQYF
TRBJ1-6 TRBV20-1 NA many TGCAGTGCCCTGGGGGGACACGGGGCAAATAATTCACCCCTCCACTTT CSALGGHGANNSPLHF
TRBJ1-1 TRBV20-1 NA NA TGCAGTGCCCCCGATAGGGAGAACACTGAAGCTTTCTTT CSAPDRENTEAFF
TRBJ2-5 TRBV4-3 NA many TGCGCCAGCAGCCATCGAGAGGTCCGGCAGGGAATGGGAGAGACCCAGTACTTC CASSHREVRQGMGETQYF
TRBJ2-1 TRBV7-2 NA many TGTGCCAGCAGCGCTTCTCGGGAGCAGTTCTTC CASSASREQFF
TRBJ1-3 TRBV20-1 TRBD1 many TGCAGTGCTGGCCCCCTGGGGACAGTCTCTGGAAACACCATATATTTT CSAGPLGTVSGNTIYF
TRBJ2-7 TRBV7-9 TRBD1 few TGTGCCAGCAGCTCTCAGGGACAGGGGATCAAGCAGTACTTC CASSSQGQGIKQYF
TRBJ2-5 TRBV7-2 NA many TGTGCCAGCAGCTTTTACCCGGGGGTTAAGGAGACCCAGTACTTC CASSFYPGVKETQYF
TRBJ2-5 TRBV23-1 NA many TGCGCCAGCAGTCAATTCGTTCCTCGAGAGACCCAGTACTTC CASSQFVPRETQYF
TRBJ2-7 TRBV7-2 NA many TGTGCCAGCAGCTTAACGGGGTGGAGCTCCTACGAGCAGTACTTC CASSLTGWSSYEQYF
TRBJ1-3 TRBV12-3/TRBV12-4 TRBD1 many TGTGCCAGCACCCCTCAGGGGGACTCTGGAAACACCATATATTTT CASTPQGDSGNTIYF
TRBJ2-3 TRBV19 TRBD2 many TGTGCCAGCCTCTCACGACTAGCGGGACACACAGATACGCAGTATTTT CASLSRLAGHTDTQYF
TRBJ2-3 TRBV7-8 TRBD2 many TGTGCCAGCAGCCCCCCAGCGGGGGGATCCACAGATACGCAGTATTTT CASSPPAGGSTDTQYF
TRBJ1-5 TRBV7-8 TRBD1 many TGTGCCAGCAGCCTGGACAGGGTTGATCAGCCCCAGCATTTT CASSLDRVDQPQHF
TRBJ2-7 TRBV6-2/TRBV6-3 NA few TGTGCCAGCAGTTACTCTCCTCGGGGCGGATCTTCCTACGAGCAGTACTTC CASSYSPRGGSSYEQYF
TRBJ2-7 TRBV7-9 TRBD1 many TGTGCCAGCAGCCCGTTGGGACAGGGGAACGAGCAGTACTTC CASSPLGQGNEQYF
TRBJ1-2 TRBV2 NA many TGTGCCAGCAGCCTACGGGAACCTGGGTCGGGGGGCTACACCTTC CASSLREPGSGGYTF
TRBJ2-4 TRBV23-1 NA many TGCGCCAGCAGTCACCCCCCCCGACACGTAGCCAAAAACATTCAGTACTTC CASSHPPRHVAKNIQYF
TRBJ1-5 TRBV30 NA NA TGTGCCTGGAGCCCCGGGGGGGCAGACAATCAGCCCCAGCATTTT CAWSPGGADNQPQHF
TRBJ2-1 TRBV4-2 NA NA TGTGCCAGCAGCCTTAATCCTGAGAGGGATGAGCAGTTCTTC CASSLNPERDEQFF
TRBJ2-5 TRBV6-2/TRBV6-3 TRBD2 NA TGTACCAGCAGCCCCGGACTAGCAAGGGAGACCCAGTACTTC CTSSPGLARETQYF